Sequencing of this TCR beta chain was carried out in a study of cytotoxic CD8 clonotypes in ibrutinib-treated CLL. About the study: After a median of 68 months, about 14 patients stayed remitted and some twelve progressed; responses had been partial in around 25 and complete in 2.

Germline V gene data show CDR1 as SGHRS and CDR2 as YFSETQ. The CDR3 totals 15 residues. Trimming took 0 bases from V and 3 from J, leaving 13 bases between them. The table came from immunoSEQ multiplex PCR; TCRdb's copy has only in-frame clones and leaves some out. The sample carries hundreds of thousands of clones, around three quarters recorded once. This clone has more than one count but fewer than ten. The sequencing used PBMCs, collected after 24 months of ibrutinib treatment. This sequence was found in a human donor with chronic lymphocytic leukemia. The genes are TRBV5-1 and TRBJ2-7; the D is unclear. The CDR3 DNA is TGCGCCAGCAGCTTGGACAGACCCCCTAACTACGAGCAGTACTTC. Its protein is CASSLDRPPNYEQYF.